A single sample is the source of the 6 T cell receptor beta chains below, sequenced in a study of OX40 agonist ivuxolimab in advanced cancers. Data came from immunoSEQ multiplex PCR; TCRdb stores just in-frame clones and leaves some out. The repertoire holds approximately 80,000 clones, with roughly 89% as singletons. Sequencing used CD4+ or CD8+ T cells sorted from blood, obtained in a trial of the OX40 agonist ivuxolimab. The receptors were gathered from an adult with an advanced solid tumor such as melanoma, head and neck, liver or kidney cancer.

This clone has just one count. The V call is TRBV28, the J call TRBJ1-5, with D perhaps matching TRBD1 (5 bases). CDR3 size: 15 residues. CDR1 MDHEN and CDR2 SYDVKM come from the germline V gene. With 6 bases removed from V and 5 bases from J, the gap between germline ends came to 17 bases. As DNA, the CDR3 is TGTGCCAGCAGCTACTCAGGCAGGGACCATCAGCCCCAGCATTTT. Encoded protein: CASSYSGRDHQPQHF. The entire variable domain, with the rest obtained from reference TRBV28 and TRBJ1-5, is as follows: DVKVTQSSRYLVKRTGEKVFLECVQDMDHENMFWYRQDPGLGLRLIYFSYDVKMKEKGDIPEGYSVSREKKERFSLILESASTNQTSMYLCASSYSGRDHQPQHFGDGTRLSIL.

The CDR3 nucleotides are TGTGCCAGCAGCCCGCCAGGGGACTATGGCTACACCTTC. It translates to CASSPPGDYGYTF. This chain links TRBV5-5 with TRBJ1-2; possibly TRBD1 for D (6 bases). The germline V gene has CDR1 SGHKS and CDR2 YYEKEE (reference sequence). The CDR3 has 13 residues. V shed 4 bases and J shed 3 bases, with 10 bases lying between them. The full variable domain, completed using reference TRBV5-5 and TRBJ1-2, is DAGVTQSPTHLIKTRGQQVTLRCSPISGHKSVSWYQQVLGQGPQFIFQYYEKEERGRGNFPDRFSARQFPNYSSELNVNALLLGDSALYLCASSPPGDYGYTFGSGTRLTVV.

This chain joins TRBV4-3 and TRBJ1-1, with D possibly TRBD1 on 5 matching bases. V gave up 0 bases and J gave up 0 bases, with 14 bases separating them. The CDR3 runs to 17 residues. Germline CDR1 and CDR2: LGHNA and YSLEER. CDR3 loop: CASSQDGPRQMNTEAFF. The CDR3 DNA reads TGCGCCAGCAGCCAAGATGGTCCTAGACAGATGAACACTGAAGCTTTCTTT.

The V call is TRBV15, the J call TRBJ2-3; D unclear. Germline V gene sequence: CDR1 LNHNV, CDR2 YYDKDF (reference sequence). The CDR3 covers 13 residues. V lost 6 bases to trimming and J lost 6 bases, with 13 bases between them. The CDR3 is CATRGIFPDTQYF. The CDR3 region has the DNA TGTGCCACCAGAGGAATATTCCCCGATACGCAGTATTTT.

Only one count was recorded for this clone. The chain is built from TRBV4-3 and TRBJ2-3; no definite D call. The V gene's germline CDR1 is LGHNA and CDR2 YSLEER. V was cut by 5 bases and J by 4 bases, with 10 bases left in between. The CDR3 spans 13 residues. The CDR3 sequence is CASSIFRSDTQYF. The CDR3 nucleotides are TGCGCCAGCAGCATATTTAGATCAGATACGCAGTATTTT.

The gene calls are TRBV9 and TRBJ1-1, with D tentatively TRBD1 (5 bases). The CDR3 is 13 residues long. V gave up 2 bases and J gave up 4 bases, with 9 bases separating them. Germline values: CDR1 SGDLS, CDR2 YYNGEE. CDR3: CASSVQGGTEAFF. CDR3 bases: TGTGCCAGCAGCGTCCAGGGCGGCACTGAAGCTTTCTTT.